This T cell receptor (beta chain) stems from a study of breast tumors, draining lymph nodes, adjacent tissues. The study's findings and limits: Luminal-like breast cancer showed significantly higher tumor–nontumor repertoire similarity than basal-like. Tumor TCR diversity was below lymph nodes but above nontumor tissue. Tumor T cell lymph node origin was a supported hypothesis, not proven.

Trimming took 3 bases from V and 8 from J; bases not matched to a gene: 8. CDR1 and CDR2 from the germline V gene are SGHDT and YYEEEE. The CDR3 covers 16 residues. Using its own MiXCR run on the multiplex PCR reads, TCRdb lists one record per CDR3 protein. The table records some 110,000 distinct CDR3 sequences, 30% of them present only once. About this clonotype itself: Its antigen remains unknown.

Samples came from axillary lymph nodes draining the breast cancer. The specimen was axillary lymph node tissue. The TCR comes from a female donor with breast cancer. Some clones in this sample may be carry-over from other donors' samples. The chain carries TRBV5-6 and TRBJ1-6; TRBD1 aligns across 10 bases. CDR3 sequence (DNA): TGTGCCAGCAGCTGGCCGGGGACAGGGGCGCATTCACCCCTCCACTTT. Its translation is CASSWPGTGAHSPLHF.